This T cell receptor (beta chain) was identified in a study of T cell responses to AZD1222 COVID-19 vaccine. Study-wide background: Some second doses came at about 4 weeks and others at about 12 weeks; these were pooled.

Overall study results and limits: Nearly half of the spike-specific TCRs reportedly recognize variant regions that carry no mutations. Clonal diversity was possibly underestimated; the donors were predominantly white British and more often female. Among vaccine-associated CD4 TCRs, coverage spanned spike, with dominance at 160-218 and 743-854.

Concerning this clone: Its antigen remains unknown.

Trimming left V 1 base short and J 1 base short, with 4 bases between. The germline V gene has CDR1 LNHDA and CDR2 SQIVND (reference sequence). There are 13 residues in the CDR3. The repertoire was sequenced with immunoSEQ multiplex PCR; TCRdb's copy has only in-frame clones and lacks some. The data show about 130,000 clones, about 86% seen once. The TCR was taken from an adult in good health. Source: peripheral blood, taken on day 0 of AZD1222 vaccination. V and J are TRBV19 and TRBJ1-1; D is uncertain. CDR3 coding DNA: TGTGCCAGTAGTATAGGCTGGAACACTGAAGCTTTCTTT. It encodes CASSIGWNTEAFF.